The clone carrying this T cell receptor beta chain was observed a few times. The antigen remains undetermined. The same CDR3 arises from other DNA sequences in this sample as well. CDR3 size: 12 residues. V lost 5 bases to trimming and J lost 0 bases, with 4 bases between them. In germline, CDR1 is KGHDR, CDR2 SFDVKD. The stimulus was an HIV-1 Gag 15-mer peptide pool, 0.9 to 1 ug/peptide/mL. Memory cells lacking CD40L and CD69 with high CD45RO were sorted. This was the immunoSEQ version 4 assay in survey mode. Here immunoSEQ multiplex PCR was the method, and the copy in TCRdb shows in-frame clones only, minus some. Of tens of thousands of clones in the sample, roughly 75% were seen once. This record belongs to a study of persistence of HIV-infected CD4 T cells. Looking at the study overall: The sample holds CD4+ T cells responsive to CMV or HIV-1 Gag. Whole-study results and caveats: The rare CMV-responding cells with HIV-1 proviruses were not separately TCR-sequenced.

The sequences come from CD4+ T cells sorted from PBMCs after approximately 19-hour stimulation, collected from a patient who received antiretroviral therapy. This chain links TRBV24-1 with TRBJ2-7; no definite D call. The TCR sequence derives from an adult man with HIV who was CMV-seropositive. CDR3 protein: CATSGGSYEQYF. The DNA of the CDR3 is TGTGCCACCAGTGGCGGCTCCTACGAGCAGTACTTC.